What follows are 4 T cell receptor beta chains derived from one specimen sequenced in a study of T cell changes during pregnancy in multiple sclerosis. This table comes from immunoSEQ multiplex PCR, and its TCRdb copy is limited to in-frame clones, with some not included. The repertoire holds about 50,000 clones, with about nine tenths as singletons. Sequencing used CD8+ T cells from peripheral blood mononuclear cells, obtained after pregnancy. The source is a female donor with multiple sclerosis, enrolled in a pregnancy study.

The chain is built from TRBV13 and TRBJ2-2, with D tentatively TRBD2 (5 bases). CDR3 size: 17 residues. V lost 4 bases and J lost 2, with 17 bases in between. Germline values: CDR1 PRHDT, CDR2 FYEKMQ (reference sequence). The CDR3 DNA reads TGTGCCAGCAGCTCTAATATTCGAGAGGGTAACACCGGGGAGCTGTTTTTT. Amino acids: CASSSNIREGNTGELFF.

V and J are TRBV27 and TRBJ1-2; 8 nucleotides align to TRBD1. V dropped 6 bases and J dropped 4; count of bases not matched to a gene: 7. The CDR3 runs to 14 residues. From germline, CDR1 is MNHEY and CDR2 SMNVEV (reference sequence). In DNA form, the CDR3 reads TGTGCCAGCAGACCAGGGGGCTCGCCCTATGGCTACACCTTC. It is translated as CASRPGGSPYGYTF.

DNA for the CDR3: TGTGCCAGCAGCCCCTCACAGGGTTTGTTCTATGGCTACACCTTC. Translation: CASSPSQGLFYGYTF. The chain carries TRBV9 and TRBJ1-2, with a tentative D call TRBD1 (6 bases). V was pared by 4 bases and J by 4 bases, with 17 bases between. CDR1 is SGDLS, CDR2 YYNGEE, per germline. The CDR3 runs to 15 residues.

The V call is TRBV4-1, the J call TRBJ1-1; D call uncertain. Per germline, CDR1 MGHRA and CDR2 YSYEKL. Trimming cost V 4 bases and J 1 base, with 10 bases left between them. The CDR3 extends over 14 amino acids. The CDR3 DNA reads TGCGCCAGCAGCCTTTTAGACTGGAACACTGAAGCTTTCTTT. Amino acids: CASSLLDWNTEAFF.